These 31 T cell receptor beta chains came from one sample sequenced in a study of T-cell memory formation after mild COVID-19 (dated by TCRdb to about 2021). Library method: 5' RACE. TCRdb records Illumina NovaSeq 6000 as the sequencer. TCRdb applied fastp at Q25 and MiXCR to the public reads, then kept only in-frame beta chains. Rows merge per CDR3 protein into single entries with the most common DNA and genes. This sample comprises 140,000 to 150,000 distinct CDR3 sequences, 25% of them detected only once. Roughly a quarter of the sample rests with the top ten. The specimen was PBMCs or a T cell subset sorted from them (not recorded which). The receptors here all came from an adult woman who had mild COVID-19 (a few samples of this study predate the infection). The sample titles of this study are shuffled in the database, so cell type and time point are left out; the donor was told from shared clones.

In the case of this clonotype: Here the CDR3 omits its conserved ending phenylalanine or tryptophan, so a read error is the likely source. It is unclear where the CDR3 begins or ends on the DNA, so no DNA is shown, and the CDR3 is as TCRdb lists it. The chain is built from TRBV13 and TRBJ1-2; TRBD1, the D gene given by the table, was not confirmed from the DNA. The CDR3 contains 15 residues when both ends are counted. The germline V gene encodes CDR1 PRHDT and CDR2 FYEKMQ (reference sequence). The CDR3 reads CASSSDGGVPLHLAT.

This clonotype was counted only a few times. The V and J genes are TRBV24-1 and TRBJ2-2, with 8 bases matching TRBD2. Germline trimming cut 6 bases from V and 0 bases from J; bases unmatched to any gene: 5. CDR1 and CDR2 (germline): KGHDR, SFDVKD. The CDR3 is made up of 16 amino acids. The CDR3 loop is CATSTTSGSNTGELFF. The CDR3 DNA reads TGTGCCACCAGTACTACTAGCGGCTCGAACACCGGGGAGCTGTTTTTT.

J is TRBJ2-7 and V is TRBV5-5; 7 bases line up with TRBD2. Germline V gene data show CDR1 as SGHKS and CDR2 as YYEKEE (reference sequence). CDR3 length equals 18 residues. Trimming took 2 bases from V and 5 from J; bases not matched to a gene: 19. The CDR3 DNA follows: TGTGCCAGCAGCTTAAGGGGACTACAAGTAGGTATCTTGGACGAGCAGTACTTC. It specifies CASSLRGLQVGILDEQYF.

This clonotype was counted ten times or more. The chain couples TRBV7-9 to TRBJ2-7; D possibly matches TRBD1 or TRBD2 (5 bases each). The CDR3 has 12 residues. Germline V gene sequence: CDR1 SEHNR, CDR2 FQNEAQ (reference sequence). V was cut by 6 bases and J by 0 bases, with 6 bases left in between. The CDR3 loop is CASRGTSYEQYF. The CDR3 nucleotides read TGTGCCAGCAGAGGGACCTCCTACGAGCAGTACTTC.

This clonotype has only a few counts. This CDR3 reads CASSQGPGTGANTGELFF. CDR3 DNA: TGTGCCAGCAGCCAAGGTCCCGGGACAGGGGCTAACACCGGGGAGCTGTTTTTT. The chain is built from TRBV3-1 and TRBJ2-2; 10 bases line up with TRBD1. Germline V lookup: CDR1 LGHDT, CDR2 YNNKEL (reference sequence). The CDR3 contains 18 residues. The junction had 7 bases not matched to a gene; V was cut back by 1 base and J by 2 bases.

Ten or more counts support this clonotype. V is TRBV23-1 and J is TRBJ2-6; 7 nucleotides line up with TRBD1. TRBV23-1 is marked as an open reading frame, function uncertain. V lost 8 bases, J lost 2 bases, and 21 bases stayed unmatched. The CDR3 is 20 residues long. The CDR3, as DNA: TGCGCCAGCCGTCCGACTAAAGGACAGGATTATGTCGCTGGGGCCAACGTCCTGACTTTC. It codes for CASRPTKGQDYVAGANVLTF.

V gene TRBV14 combines with J gene TRBJ2-7; tentative D call: TRBD2 (6 bases). CDR3 length equals 16 residues. Germline CDR1 is SGHDN and CDR2 is FVKESK. Trimming removed 1 base at V and 0 bases at J, with 13 bases between. This chain's CDR3 is CASSQGWGEPSYEQYF. The CDR3 DNA reads as TGTGCCAGCAGCCAAGGATGGGGGGAACCCTCCTACGAGCAGTACTTC.

V is TRBV24-1 and J is TRBJ1-4, with 8 nucleotides matching TRBD1. V gave up 4 bases and J gave up 7 bases; unmatched junction bases: 4. This CDR3 region has 14 residues. CDR1 and CDR2 from the germline V gene are KGHDR and SFDVKD. CDR3: CATSETGATEKLFF. The CDR3 nucleotides read TGTGCCACCAGTGAGACAGGGGCTACTGAAAAACTGTTTTTT.

This clonotype was counted between two and nine times. The chain links TRBV2 to TRBJ2-5; the D gene is possibly TRBD1 (6 bases). Germline V gene data show CDR1 as SNHLY and CDR2 as FYNNEI. The CDR3 runs 14 residues. V was pared by 3 bases and J by 3 bases, with 11 bases between. CDR3 sequence: CASSDRGSEETQYF. The DNA for the CDR3 is TGTGCCAGCAGTGATAGGGGGTCAGAAGAGACCCAGTACTTC.

This rearrangement joins TRBV15 to TRBJ2-7, with D possibly matching TRBD1 (5 bases). The CDR3 runs 13 residues. Germline assignment: CDR1 LNHNV and CDR2 YYDKDF (reference sequence). Between the trimmed V and J ends, which lost 3 bases and 3 bases, there was a span of 9 bases. This CDR3 reads CATSSTRDYEQYF. DNA of the CDR3: TGTGCCACCAGCAGCACCAGGGACTACGAGCAGTACTTC.

The chain employs TRBV14 and TRBJ2-7; D is unresolved. V lost 3 bases and J lost 0, with 3 bases in between. This CDR3 contains 12 residues. Germline V gives CDR1 SGHDN, CDR2 FVKESK. CDR3 sequence (DNA): TGTGCCAGCAGCCATAGCTCCTACGAGCAGTACGTC. Translation gives CASSHSSYEQYV.

This clonotype was seen a handful of times. The V call is TRBV20-1, the J call TRBJ2-4; no firm D call. This CDR3 has 11 amino acids. The V end was cut by 0 bases, the J end by 8 bases, with 5 bases between. The V gene's germline CDR1 is DFQATT and CDR2 SNEGSKA (reference sequence). The CDR3: CSARDGDIQYF. CDR3 DNA sequence: TGCAGTGCTAGAGATGGGGACATTCAGTACTTC.

The genes are TRBV5-1 and TRBJ2-2; 9 bases are a match to TRBD1. The junction had 9 bases not matched to a gene; V was cut back by 4 bases and J by 5 bases. The germline gives CDR1 SGHRS, CDR2 YFSETQ. The CDR3 sequence is 16 residues long. In nucleotides, the CDR3 is TGCGCCAGCAGCCTGACCGGGACAGGGATAACCGGGGAGCTGTTTTTT. Translated: CASSLTGTGITGELFF.

DNA of the CDR3: TGTGCCACCAGCAGAGATCGGGGGGGGTCCTACAATGAGCAGTTCTTC. Its protein is CATSRDRGGSYNEQFF. The chain has TRBV15 and TRBJ2-1, with 8 bases fitting TRBD2. Germline assignment: CDR1 LNHNV and CDR2 YYDKDF (reference sequence). V was pared by 0 bases and J by 1 base, with 2 bases of the junction left unmatched. CDR3 size: 16 residues. Based on the CDR3 plus reference TRBV15 and TRBJ2-1, the full variable domain is DAMVIQNPRYQVTQFGKPVTLSCSQTLNHNVMYWYQQKSSQAPKLLFHYYDKDFNNEADTPDNFQSRRPNTSFCFLDIRSPGLGDTAMYLCATSRDRGGSYNEQFFGPGTRLTVL.

By share, this clonotype counts as large (0.1 to 1%). This CDR3 is CASSSDYEQYF. CDR3 DNA sequence: TGTGCCAGCAGTTCAGACTACGAGCAGTACTTC. The chain combines TRBV7-8 with TRBJ2-7; D gene ambiguous. The CDR3 loop spans 11 amino acids. The germline V and J ends were trimmed by 6 bases and 3 bases, with 6 bases remaining between them. CDR1 SGHVS and CDR2 FQNEAQ come from the germline V gene.

This clonotype was recorded a few times. The V and J genes are TRBV7-9 and TRBJ1-4, with 9 bases lining up with TRBD1. Trimming at V came to 5 bases and at J to 7 bases, leaving 5 bases not matched to a gene. The CDR3 spans 14 residues. Germline V gene data show CDR1 as SEHNR and CDR2 as FQNEAQ (reference sequence). The DNA for the CDR3 is TGTGCCAGCAGCGGGACAGGGCGGATTGAAAAACTGTTTTTT. It codes for CASSGTGRIEKLFF.

V gene TRBV5-6 combines with J gene TRBJ1-2, with D maybe TRBD1 (6 bases). V shed 2 bases and J shed 2 bases, with 16 bases lying between them. In germline, CDR1 is SGHDT, CDR2 YYEEEE. The CDR3 totals 16 residues. CDR3 in DNA: TGTGCCAGCAGCTTCTTCGGACAGAAAACAAACTATGGCTACACCTTC. Amino acids: CASSFFGQKTNYGYTF.

Concerning this clonotype itself: The CDR3 does not end in the conserved phenylalanine or tryptophan, so this is likely a read error. The gene calls are TRBV15 and TRBJ2-5, with 7 bases aligning to TRBD1. CDR3 length: 15 residues. J gave up 5 bases and V 0 bases, and 6 bases lay outside the gene matches. The V gene's germline CDR1 is LNHNV and CDR2 YYDKDF (reference sequence). The CDR3: CATSRERQGGETQYL. CDR3 DNA: TGTGCCACCAGCAGAGAGAGACAGGGTGGGGAGACCCAGTACTTA.

The chain is built from TRBV27 and TRBJ2-1; possible D gene TRBD2, 7 bases. The CDR3 length is 16 residues. Per the germline V gene, CDR1 is MNHEY and CDR2 is SMNVEV (reference sequence). V was cut by 4 bases and J by 7 bases, with 20 bases left in between. The chain's CDR3 is CASSSGREGGQNEQFF. The CDR3 DNA reads TGTGCCAGCAGTTCCGGCAGGGAGGGTGGACAGAATGAGCAGTTCTTC.

This clonotype was counted a single time. This sequence joins TRBV2 and TRBJ1-2, with 7 positions matching TRBD1. Trimming cost V 4 bases and J 3 bases; bases outside gene matches: 14. Germline loops: CDR1 SNHLY, CDR2 FYNNEI. There are 17 residues in the CDR3. The CDR3, as DNA: TGTGCCAGCAGTGCAGATGCGACAGGGTGGGAGTACTATGGCTACACCTTC. Translating it yields CASSADATGWEYYGYTF.

V and J are TRBV4-1 and TRBJ2-4, with TRBD2 as a possible D gene (6 bases). Trimming removed 4 bases from V and 1 base from J, with 11 bases in between. The CDR3 runs to 15 residues. In germline, CDR1 is MGHRA, CDR2 YSYEKL. The CDR3 bases are TGCGCCAGCAGCCTGGGACTCTGGGCCAAAAACATTCAGTACTTC. This translates into CASSLGLWAKNIQYF.

The chain recombines TRBV5-6 with TRBJ2-1; 9 nucleotides agree with TRBD2. Trimming took 0 bases from V and 9 from J; bases not matched to a gene: 16. The CDR3 runs to 18 residues. Germline CDR1 reads SGHDT; CDR2 reads YYEEEE. The CDR3 spells CASSLAFELAGYGGEQFF. CDR3 DNA: TGTGCCAGCAGCTTGGCCTTTGAGCTAGCGGGGTACGGTGGTGAGCAGTTCTTC.

The sample holds a few counts of this clonotype. The J gene is TRBJ2-2, the V gene TRBV4-2, with 9 bases that match TRBD1. Unmatched junction bases numbered 7, after V lost 0 bases and J lost 5 bases. The CDR3 contains 17 residues. Germline V lookup: CDR1 LGHNA, CDR2 YNFKEQ. Here the CDR3 reads CASSQERGQGRTGELFF. The CDR3 DNA reads TGTGCCAGCAGCCAAGAGCGTGGACAGGGGCGGACCGGGGAGCTGTTTTTT.

This clonotype showed up just a few times. The rearrangement uses TRBV27 and TRBJ2-7; TRBD2 matches 10 bases. CDR1 and CDR2 from the germline V gene are MNHEY and SMNVEV (reference sequence). The CDR3 is made up of 15 amino acids. The J segment lost 2 bases and the V segment lost 5 bases, leaving 6 bases of the junction unmatched. CDR3 sequence (DNA): TGTGCCAGCAGTGCAGCGGGAGGGATACCCTACGAGCAGTACTTC. It translates to CASSAAGGIPYEQYF.

The rearrangement uses TRBV3-1 and TRBJ1-1; D might be TRBD1 (6 bases). Looked up from germline, CDR1 is LGHDT and CDR2 is YNNKEL (reference sequence). CDR3 length equals 14 residues. Trimming left V 1 base short and J 1 base short, with 7 bases between. This CDR3 is CASSQVGQNTEAFF. CDR3 bases: TGTGCCAGCAGCCAAGTGGGACAGAACACTGAAGCTTTCTTT. The full variable domain, rest sourced from reference TRBV3-1 and TRBJ1-1, is DTAVSQTPKYLVTQMGNDKSIKCEQNLGHDTMYWYKQDSKKFLKIMFSYNNKELIINETVPNRFSPKSPDKAHLNLHINSLELGDSAVYFCASSQVGQNTEAFFGQGTRLTVV.

The V and J genes are TRBV20-1 and TRBJ2-1; D is undetermined. The CDR3 has 12 amino acids. Trimming took off 2 bases at V and 9 bases at J, with 11 bases between the two ends. Germline CDR1 DFQATT, CDR2 SNEGSKA (reference sequence). The CDR3 spells CSARSAQGEQFF. The CDR3 nucleotides are TGCAGTGCTAGATCCGCCCAAGGTGAGCAGTTCTTC.

This chain links TRBV7-6 with TRBJ1-2; D gene uncertain. The germline CDR1 and CDR2 sequences are SGHVS and FNYEAQ. Trimming took off 5 bases at V and 2 bases at J, with 15 bases between the two ends. This CDR3 spans 15 amino acids. DNA for the CDR3: TGTGCCAGCAGCCCTGGACGTACAGTGAACTATGGCTACACCTTC. Translated: CASSPGRTVNYGYTF. The entire variable domain, with the rest obtained from reference TRBV7-6 and TRBJ1-2, is as follows: GAGVSQSPRYKVTKRGQDVALRCDPISGHVSLYWYRQALGQGPEFLTYFNYEAQQDKSGLPNDRFSAERPEGSISTLTIQRTEQRDSAMYRCASSPGRTVNYGYTFGSGTRLTVV.

This chain uses TRBV12-3 or TRBV12-4 with TRBJ1-2, with D possibly being TRBD1 (5 bases). This CDR3 comprises 13 residues. V dropped 0 bases and J dropped 8 bases, with 10 bases sitting between them. CDR3 sequence: CASSLAPGYGYTF. The CDR3 nucleotides read TGTGCCAGCAGTTTAGCTCCAGGGTACGGCTACACCTTC.

There are a few counts of this clonotype. CDR3 nucleotides: TGTGCCAGCAGCCCTGAGGGGGGAGTCACCGGGGAGCTGTTTTTT. It translates to CASSPEGGVTGELFF. The rearrangement uses TRBV7-6 and TRBJ2-2, with D tentatively TRBD1 or TRBD2 (6 bases each). This CDR3 is built from 15 residues. The germline V and J ends were trimmed by 5 bases and 4 bases, with 14 bases remaining between them. Per the germline V gene, CDR1 is SGHVS and CDR2 is FNYEAQ.

The chain couples TRBV6-6 to TRBJ2-5; 12 bases align to TRBD2. The germline V gene has CDR1 MNHNY and CDR2 SVGAGI (reference sequence). After removal of 8 bases from V and 1 base from J, the junction contained 11 bases not matched to a gene. The CDR3 contains 17 residues. The CDR3, as DNA: TGTGCCAGCGGGGGTCCGGGACTAGCGGGTCTCCAAGAGACCCAGTACTTC. This sequence encodes CASGGPGLAGLQETQYF.

The gene calls are TRBV7-6 and TRBJ2-2, with TRBD2 matching 8 bases. The CDR3 covers 14 residues. CDR1 and CDR2 (germline): SGHVS, FNYEAQ. Germline trimming cut 1 base from V and 7 bases from J; bases unmatched to any gene: 2. CDR3 loop: CASSLGTSGGELFF. In DNA, the CDR3 is TGTGCCAGCAGCTTAGGAACTAGCGGCGGGGAGCTGTTTTTT. Variable domain in full (rest from reference TRBV7-6 and TRBJ2-2): GAGVSQSPRYKVTKRGQDVALRCDPISGHVSLYWYRQALGQGPEFLTYFNYEAQQDKSGLPNDRFSAERPEGSISTLTIQRTEQRDSAMYRCASSLGTSGGELFFGEGSRLTVL.